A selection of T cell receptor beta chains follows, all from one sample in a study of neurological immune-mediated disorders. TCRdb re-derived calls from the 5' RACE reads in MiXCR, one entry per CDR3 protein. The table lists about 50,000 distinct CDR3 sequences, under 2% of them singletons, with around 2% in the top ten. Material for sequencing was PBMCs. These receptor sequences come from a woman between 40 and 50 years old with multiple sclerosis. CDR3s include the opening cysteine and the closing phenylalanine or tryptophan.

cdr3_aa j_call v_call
CASSTAGVQDTQYF TRBJ2-3 TRBV5-5
CASSQRAPGELFF TRBJ2-2 TRBV6-6
CASSRQGLNSGNTIYF TRBJ1-3 TRBV6-5
CASSLNQGPQFF TRBJ2-1 TRBV5-1
CASSLGGWSNEKLFF TRBJ1-4 TRBV11-2
CASSLIAGRVGELFF TRBJ2-2 TRBV11-2
CASSLDRENGYTF TRBJ1-2 TRBV5-8
CASSNGQGAYEQYF TRBJ2-7 TRBV5-1
CASSLKPASENTGELFF TRBJ2-2 TRBV7-8
CASSLEFSRGMTF TRBJ1-1 TRBV7-2
CSARTQDVNYGYTF TRBJ1-2 TRBV20-1
CASSRWTGNEAFF TRBJ1-1 TRBV5-5
CAISSGTGGGSSYNEQFF TRBJ2-1 TRBV10-3
CASSRGGSYNEQFF TRBJ2-1 TRBV14
CASSYEETQYF TRBJ2-5 TRBV6-6
CASSEDRGKHNEQFF TRBJ2-1 TRBV2
CASASPSGTDTQYF TRBJ2-3 TRBV5-1
CASSVTRGSGNTIYF TRBJ1-3 TRBV2
CASSFQMGNTEAFF TRBJ1-1 TRBV5-1
CASSFSGGREQYF TRBJ2-7 TRBV5-1
CSAPGVGTEAFF TRBJ1-1 TRBV20-1
CASRELAGNSYNEQFF TRBJ2-1 TRBV2
CSASRVRSPLHF TRBJ1-6 TRBV20-1